What follows is one T cell receptor beta chain and its context. What it binds is not known. This entry comes from a study of shared clonotypes between healthy human individuals. Donors, healthy HIV-negative adults, lacked recent acute infections or vaccinations. In replicate PCRs of unsorted PBMC, approximately 0.3 ug DNA, roughly 30,000 T cell genomes, was used. TCRdb's table, derived via immunoSEQ multiplex PCR, lists solely in-frame clones and lacks some. The sample contains a few hundred thousand clones, 60% to 80% of which appear only once. General study findings and limits: Sequencing depth was expected to influence donor clonotype sharing. Sampling used blood alone; tissue repertoires probably differ.

Germline assignment: CDR1 LNHDA and CDR2 SQIVND (reference sequence). The length of the CDR3 is 13 residues. Trimming took 3 bases from V and 10 from J; bases not matched to a gene: 9. The sequence was obtained from a middle-aged woman in good health. Some clones in this sample may be carry-over from other donors' samples. The gene calls are TRBV19 and TRBJ2-7; 7 bases agree with TRBD2. Input material: PBMCs. The CDR3 here is CASSIRPAGDQYF. For the CDR3, the DNA is TGTGCCAGTAGTATCCGGCCGGCGGGGGATCAGTACTTC.